The rows below give T cell receptor beta chains drawn from one sample of a study of blood T cell repertoires in COVID-19. Sequencing was performed with immunoSEQ multiplex PCR; in TCRdb, only in-frame clones are kept and a portion is missing. The sample lists some 300,000 clones, about nine tenths occurring once. The material sequenced was peripheral blood. The receptors were gathered from a woman aged 25 to 39 who had recovered from COVID-19. Both conserved end residues are part of each CDR3. A D gene is named only where the DNA matches it firmly. Size values are once, few and many counts, or a class for expanded clones, and some rows have none.

14	TRBJ2-1	.	TRBV7-2	.	CASSLGGGVNEQFF	TGTGCCAGCAGCTTAGGAGGGGGTGTCAATGAGCAGTTCTTC
15	TRBJ1-5	TRBD1	TRBV19	once	CASRSGTGEGQPQHF	TGTGCCAGTCGCTCCGGGACAGGGGAGGGTCAGCCCCAGCATTTT
17	TRBJ1-3	.	TRBV28	.	CASSFPTTSSSGNTIYF	TGTGCCAGCAGTTTTCCGACCACTTCTAGCTCTGGAAACACCATATATTTT
14	TRBJ1-5	TRBD1	TRBV18	.	CASSLGQPNQPQHF	TGTGCCAGCTCCCTGGGACAGCCGAATCAGCCCCAGCATTTT
13	TRBJ2-7	.	TRBV2	.	CASSVQANYEQYF	TGTGCCAGCAGTGTTCAGGCCAACTACGAGCAGTACTTC
13	TRBJ2-2	.	TRBV7-8	once	CASSPAPAGELFF	TGTGCCAGCAGCCCAGCCCCCGCCGGGGAGCTGTTTTTT
15	TRBJ1-4	.	TRBV5-4	.	CASSLRAGTNEKLFF	TGTGCCAGCAGCTTGCGAGCAGGGACTAATGAAAAACTGTTTTTT
14	TRBJ1-2	TRBD1	TRBV6-5	.	CASSPSLGQGGYTF	TGTGCCAGCAGTCCCAGTTTGGGACAGGGGGGCTACACCTTC
15	TRBJ2-5	.	TRBV4-3	.	CASSQDGAGQETQYF	TGCGCCAGCAGCCAAGATGGGGCAGGGCAAGAGACCCAGTACTTC
18	TRBJ1-6	.	TRBV7-2	.	CASSFLPIGTAGNSPLHF	TGTGCCAGCAGCTTCCTTCCTATTGGGACGGCGGGAAATTCACCCCTCCACTTT
13	TRBJ1-1	.	TRBV2	few	CASSGERGTEAFF	TGTGCCAGCAGTGGGGAAAGGGGTACTGAAGCTTTCTTT
14	TRBJ1-2	TRBD1	TRBV5-5	few	CASRILQGTYGYTF	TGTGCCAGCAGGATCCTACAGGGGACCTATGGCTACACCTTC
16	TRBJ2-7	.	TRBV18	.	CASSRSAPDRAYEQYF	TGTGCCAGCTCGCGTTCGGCCCCAGACAGAGCCTACGAGCAGTACTTC
15	TRBJ1-4	.	TRBV7-6	.	CASSLIQGTNEKLFF	TGTGCCAGCAGCTTAATCCAGGGAACTAATGAAAAACTGTTTTTT
13	TRBJ1-2	.	TRBV5-1	.	CASSLVGGYGYTF	TGCGCCAGCAGCTTGGTAGGGGGCTATGGCTACACCTTC
15	TRBJ1-4	.	TRBV5-1	few	CASSPNTGGGEKLFF	TGCGCCAGCAGCCCAAATACCGGCGGGGGTGAAAAACTGTTTTTT
14	TRBJ1-5	.	TRBV18	.	CASSPIRGDQPQHF	TGTGCCAGCTCACCAATACGGGGAGATCAGCCCCAGCATTTT
17	TRBJ2-2	.	TRBV6-2/TRBV6-3	.	CASSYYLGGAETGELFF	TGTGCCAGCAGTTACTATCTGGGGGGGGCCGAGACCGGGGAGCTGTTTTTT
14	TRBJ2-3	TRBD2	TRBV6-4	few	CASSSSGATDTQYF	TGTGCCAGCAGTTCTAGCGGGGCTACAGATACGCAGTATTTT
16	TRBJ2-7	TRBD1	TRBV7-9	.	CASSRIQQGTLREQYF	TGTGCCAGCAGCCGCATCCAACAGGGGACCCTTCGCGAGCAGTACTTC
16	TRBJ1-3	.	TRBV9	.	CASSVGTSRSGNTIYF	TGTGCCAGCAGCGTAGGAACCTCGCGCTCTGGAAACACCATATATTTT
14	TRBJ1-5	TRBD1	TRBV5-1	.	CASSWAGGDEPQHF	TGCGCCAGCAGCTGGGCAGGGGGAGACGAGCCCCAGCATTTT
14	TRBJ2-5	.	TRBV7-2	.	CASSLISGKETQYF	TGTGCCAGCAGCTTAATATCAGGGAAAGAGACCCAGTACTTC
16	TRBJ2-1	.	TRBV10-3	.	CAISESGREVNDEQFF	TGTGCCATCAGTGAGTCAGGCAGGGAGGTTAACGATGAGCAGTTCTTC
10	TRBJ2-7	.	TRBV6-5	.	CASRGAEQYF	TGTGCCAGCAGGGGGGCCGAGCAGTACTTC
15	TRBJ1-4	TRBD1	TRBV2	.	CASSADRGRGEKLFF	TGTGCCAGCAGTGCTGACAGGGGGCGAGGTGAAAAACTGTTTTTT
15	TRBJ1-6	.	TRBV5-1	many	CASSLALQPGSPLHF	TGCGCCAGCAGCTTGGCCTTACAGCCGGGGTCACCCCTCCACTTT
13	TRBJ1-2	TRBD1	TRBV5-4	once	CASSLELQGGNTF	TGTGCCAGCAGCTTGGAACTACAGGGGGGAAACACCTTC
15	TRBJ2-7	TRBD2	TRBV30	.	CAWSWAGGRSYEQYF	TGTGCCTGGAGCTGGGCGGGGGGGCGTTCCTACGAGCAGTACTTC
15	TRBJ1-2	.	TRBV7-2	.	CASSLVGTQFHGYTF	TGTGCCAGCAGCTTAGTTGGGACACAATTTCATGGCTACACCTTC
15	TRBJ2-1	.	TRBV29-1	few	CSVEGVIAAGNEQFF	TGCAGCGTTGAAGGAGTCATAGCAGCTGGGAATGAGCAGTTCTTC
16	TRBJ2-1	.	TRBV1	.	CTSSHRLAGGEDEQFF	TGCACCAGCAGCCACAGACTAGCGGGGGGGGAGGATGAGCAGTTCTTC
18	TRBJ2-6	TRBD1	TRBV30	.	CAWSVMDRGVTGANVLTF	TGTGCCTGGAGTGTAATGGACAGGGGAGTAACTGGGGCCAACGTCCTGACTTTC
18	TRBJ2-3	.	TRBV3-1/TRBV3-2	.	CASSHKPSTLSSTDTQYF	TGTGCCAGCAGCCACAAACCGTCGACACTTTCTAGCACAGATACGCAGTATTTT
14	TRBJ1-5	.	TRBV28	.	CASSSTGSNQPQHF	TGTGCCAGCAGTTCAACAGGAAGCAATCAGCCCCAGCATTTT
16	TRBJ1-4	TRBD1	TRBV18	few	CASSPDGQGVYEKLFF	TGTGCCAGCTCACCAGATGGACAGGGAGTCTATGAAAAACTGTTTTTT
15	TRBJ2-3	TRBD1	TRBV19	.	CASSGTGTSTDTQYF	TGTGCCAGTAGTGGGACAGGGACTAGCACAGATACGCAGTATTTT
14	TRBJ1-2	.	TRBV19	.	CASGDRPNPNGYTF	TGTGCCAGTGGCGACAGGCCCAACCCAAATGGCTACACCTTC
13	TRBJ2-7	TRBD1	TRBV2	.	CASSAGQGAEQYF	TGTGCCAGCAGTGCGGGACAGGGGGCCGAGCAGTACTTC
12	TRBJ2-5	.	TRBV6-5	.	CASLTGWGAQYF	TGTGCCAGCTTGACAGGTTGGGGAGCCCAGTACTTC
13	TRBJ2-5	.	TRBV12-3/TRBV12-4	once	CASSRLVQETQYF	TGTGCCAGCAGTCGACTAGTACAAGAGACCCAGTACTTC
19	TRBJ1-4	.	TRBV27	once	CASSLGGAGEVRTNEKLFF	TGTGCCAGCAGTTTAGGGGGGGCAGGGGAAGTCAGGACTAATGAAAAACTGTTTTTT
12	TRBJ2-7	TRBD1	TRBV30	.	CAWSWDRGQQYF	TGTGCCTGGAGTTGGGACAGGGGCCAGCAGTACTTC
14	TRBJ1-3	.	TRBV6-6	few	CASSSRTTGNTIYF	TGTGCCAGCAGTTCACGGACTACTGGAAACACCATATATTTT
14	TRBJ1-3	.	TRBV5-4	.	CASSLAGFGNTIYF	TGTGCCAGCAGCTTGGCAGGGTTTGGAAACACCATATATTTT
15	TRBJ1-4	.	TRBV7-2	.	CASSPHQATNEKLFF	TGTGCCAGCAGCCCTCACCAGGCAACTAATGAAAAACTGTTTTTT
17	TRBJ1-3	TRBD1	TRBV28	.	CASSSWDRGSSGNTIYF	TGTGCCAGCAGTTCCTGGGACAGGGGGAGCTCTGGAAACACCATATATTTT
16	TRBJ1-2	.	TRBV6-5	.	CASSYPGQLANYGYTF	TGTGCCAGCAGTTACCCTGGACAGCTAGCTAACTATGGCTACACCTTC
19	TRBJ2-5	.	TRBV6-4	once	CASASLGWGARCYQETQYF	TGTGCCAGCGCATCTCTGGGATGGGGAGCGCGTTGTTACCAAGAGACCCAGTACTTC
15	TRBJ2-2	.	TRBV6-5	.	CASTYGVGDTGELFF	TGTGCCAGCACCTACGGGGTAGGAGACACCGGGGAGCTGTTTTTT
14	TRBJ1-5	TRBD1	TRBV30	.	CAWARQGGDQPQHF	TGTGCCTGGGCACGACAGGGCGGGGATCAGCCCCAGCATTTT
15	TRBJ1-5	.	TRBV6-2/TRBV6-3	.	CASSPSDSSNQPQHF	TGTGCCAGCAGCCCTTCGGACAGTAGCAATCAGCCCCAGCATTTT
13	TRBJ2-3	.	TRBV29-1	.	CSVAPGSTDTQYF	TGCAGCGTTGCTCCGGGGAGCACAGATACGCAGTATTTT
15	TRBJ2-7	.	TRBV7-2	few	CASSNIGLGGYEQYF	TGTGCCAGCAGCAACATCGGACTCGGCGGCTACGAGCAGTACTTC
14	TRBJ2-5	.	TRBV2	.	CASREGNRQETQYF	TGTGCCAGCAGAGAAGGTAATCGCCAAGAGACCCAGTACTTC
12	TRBJ2-3	TRBD2	TRBV7-2	.	CASSITSGGEYF	TGTGCCAGCAGCATCACTAGCGGGGGGGAGTATTTT
16	TRBJ2-3	.	TRBV4-2	.	CASSQEAGSVTDTQYF	TGTGCCAGCAGCCAAGAGGCGGGGTCCGTCACAGATACGCAGTATTTT
15	TRBJ2-5	.	TRBV6-6	.	CASSYSEGSRETQYF	TGTGCCAGCAGTTACTCGGAGGGTTCTAGAGAGACCCAGTACTTC